At least ten counts were recorded for the clone carrying this TCR beta chain. The sample originates from a study of prognosis after radiotherapy for stage I lung cancer. CDR1 and CDR2 (germline): MDHEN, SYDVKM. This CDR3 region has 16 residues. V was clipped by 1 base and J by 1 base, with 10 bases between them. Investigators drew six milliliters of peripheral blood at each of two time points. Genomic DNA yielded TCR beta CDR3, amplified by two-round multiplex PCR. Individual primers that were specific to each TRBV and TRBJ gene served in first-round PCR. TCRdb itself ran the multiplex PCR reads through MiXCR, one entry per CDR3 protein. The table includes more than 30,000 distinct CDR3 sequences, around 40% detected once.

The receptor comes from a donor over 45 with non-small cell lung cancer. V and J are TRBV28 and TRBJ1-4; maybe TRBD1 (6 bases). This material consisted of PBMCs, taken before or after stereotactic body radiation therapy (not recorded which). CDR3 sequence (DNA): TGTGCCAGCAGTTTATCGGGGGCGGGAACTAATGAAAAACTGTTTTTT. It codes for CASSLSGAGTNEKLFF.